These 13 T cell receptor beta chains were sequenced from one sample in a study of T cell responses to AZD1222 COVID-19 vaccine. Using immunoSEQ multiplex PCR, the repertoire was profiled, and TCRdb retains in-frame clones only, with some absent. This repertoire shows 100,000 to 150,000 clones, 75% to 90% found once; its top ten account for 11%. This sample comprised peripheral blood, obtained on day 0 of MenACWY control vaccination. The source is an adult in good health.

The CDR3: CASSYSGAAPGSPLHF. For the CDR3, the DNA is TGTGCCAGCAGTTACTCAGGGGCAGCCCCTGGGTCACCCCTCCACTTT. The chain has TRBV6-5 and TRBJ1-6; TRBD1 might be the D (5 bases). V was trimmed by 0 bases and J by 10 bases, leaving 16 bases between them. CDR3 length: 16 residues. The germline V gene encodes CDR1 MNHEY and CDR2 SVGAGI.

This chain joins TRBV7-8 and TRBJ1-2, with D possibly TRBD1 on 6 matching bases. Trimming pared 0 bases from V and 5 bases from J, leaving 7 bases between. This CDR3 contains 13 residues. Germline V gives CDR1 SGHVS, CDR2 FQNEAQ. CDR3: CASSLAGGYGYTF. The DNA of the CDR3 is TGTGCCAGCAGCTTAGCAGGGGGGTATGGCTACACCTTC.

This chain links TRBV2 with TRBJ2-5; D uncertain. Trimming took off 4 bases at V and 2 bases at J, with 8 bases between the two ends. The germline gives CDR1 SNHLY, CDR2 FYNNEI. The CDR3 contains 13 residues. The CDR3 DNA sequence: TGTGCCAGCAGTGTCCAGAAACAAGAGACCCAGTACTTC. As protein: CASSVQKQETQYF.

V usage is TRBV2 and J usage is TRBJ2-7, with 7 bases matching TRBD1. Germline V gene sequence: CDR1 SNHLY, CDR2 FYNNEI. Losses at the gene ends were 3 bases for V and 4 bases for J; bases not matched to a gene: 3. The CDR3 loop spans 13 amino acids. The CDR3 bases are TGTGCCAGCAGTGATGACAGGGAGTACGAGCAGTACTTC. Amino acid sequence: CASSDDREYEQYF.

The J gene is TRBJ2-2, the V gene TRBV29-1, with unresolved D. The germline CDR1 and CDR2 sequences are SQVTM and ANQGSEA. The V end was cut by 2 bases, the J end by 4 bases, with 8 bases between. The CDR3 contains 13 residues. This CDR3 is CSVESPGTGELFF. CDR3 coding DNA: TGCAGCGTTGAATCCCCGGGCACCGGGGAGCTGTTTTTT.

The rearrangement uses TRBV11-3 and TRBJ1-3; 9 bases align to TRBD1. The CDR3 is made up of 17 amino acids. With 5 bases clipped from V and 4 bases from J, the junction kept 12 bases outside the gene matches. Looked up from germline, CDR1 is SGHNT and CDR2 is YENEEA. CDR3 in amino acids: CASSTRDRVYSGNTIYF. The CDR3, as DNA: TGTGCCAGCAGCACCCGGGACAGGGTTTATTCCGGAAACACCATATATTTT.

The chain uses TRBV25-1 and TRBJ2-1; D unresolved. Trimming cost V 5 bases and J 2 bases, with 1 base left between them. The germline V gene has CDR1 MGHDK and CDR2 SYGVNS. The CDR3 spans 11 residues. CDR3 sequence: CASSPYNEQFF. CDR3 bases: TGTGCCAGCAGTCCCTACAATGAGCAGTTCTTC. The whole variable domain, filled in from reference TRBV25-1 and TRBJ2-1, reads EADIYQTPRYLVIGTGKKITLECSQTMGHDKMYWYQQDPGMELHLIHYSYGVNSTEKGDLSSESTVSRIRTEHFPLTLESARPSHTSQYLCASSPYNEQFFGPGTRLTVL.

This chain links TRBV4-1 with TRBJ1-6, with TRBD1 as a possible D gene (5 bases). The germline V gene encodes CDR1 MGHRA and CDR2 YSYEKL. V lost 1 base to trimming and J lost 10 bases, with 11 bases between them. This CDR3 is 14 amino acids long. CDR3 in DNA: TGCGCCAGCAGCCAAGGCATGGGGGAATCACCCCTCCACTTT. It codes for CASSQGMGESPLHF.

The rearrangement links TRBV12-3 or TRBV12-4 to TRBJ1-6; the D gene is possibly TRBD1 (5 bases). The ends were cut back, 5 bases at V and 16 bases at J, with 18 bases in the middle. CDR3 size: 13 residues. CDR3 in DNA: TGTGCCAGCAGTCCCGGACACTTTTCCTCTCTCCACTTT. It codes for CASSPGHFSSLHF.

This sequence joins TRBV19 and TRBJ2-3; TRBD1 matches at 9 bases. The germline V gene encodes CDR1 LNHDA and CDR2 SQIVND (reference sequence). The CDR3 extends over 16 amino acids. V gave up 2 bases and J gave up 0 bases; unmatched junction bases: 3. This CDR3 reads CASSILGQGSTDTQYF. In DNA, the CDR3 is TGTGCCAGTAGTATATTGGGACAGGGAAGCACAGATACGCAGTATTTT.

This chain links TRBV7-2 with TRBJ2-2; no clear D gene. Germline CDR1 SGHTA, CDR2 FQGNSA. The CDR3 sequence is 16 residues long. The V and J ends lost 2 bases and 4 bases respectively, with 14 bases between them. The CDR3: CASSLWGSRFTGELFF. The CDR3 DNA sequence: TGTGCCAGCAGCTTATGGGGTAGCAGATTCACCGGGGAGCTGTTTTTT.

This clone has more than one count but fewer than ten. CDR3 coding DNA: TGTGCCAGCAGCTTAGGGCGGCCCCAGGCCTACGAGCAGTACTTC. It specifies CASSLGRPQAYEQYF. This chain joins TRBV13 and TRBJ2-7; D gene ambiguous. CDR1 and CDR2 from the germline V gene are PRHDT and FYEKMQ (reference sequence). Deletions cut 0 bases from V and 2 bases from J, with 11 bases between. The CDR3 runs to 15 residues. Supplemented by reference TRBV13 and TRBJ2-7, the full variable domain reads AAGVIQSPRHLIKEKRETATLKCYPIPRHDTVYWYQQGPGQDPQFLISFYEKMQSDKGSIPDRFSAQQFSDYHSELNMSSLELGDSALYFCASSLGRPQAYEQYFGPGTRLTVT.

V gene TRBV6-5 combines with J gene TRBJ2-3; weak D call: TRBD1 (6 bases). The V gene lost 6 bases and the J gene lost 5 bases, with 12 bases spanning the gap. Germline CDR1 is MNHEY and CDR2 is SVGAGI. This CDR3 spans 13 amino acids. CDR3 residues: CASRHQGRDTQYF. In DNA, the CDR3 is TGTGCCAGCAGACACCAGGGGAGAGATACGCAGTATTTT.